The present T cell receptor (beta chain) was sequenced within a study of T cell changes during pregnancy in multiple sclerosis. Here immunoSEQ multiplex PCR was the method, and the copy in TCRdb shows in-frame clones only, minus some. The sample includes about 72,000 clones, 92% of them seen just once. The V end was cut by 3 bases, the J end by 7 bases, with 9 bases between. Germline loops: CDR1 LNHDA, CDR2 SQIVND (reference sequence). The CDR3 runs to 13 residues. This TCR was sampled from a female donor in good health, enrolled as a control in a pregnancy study. The chain couples TRBV19 to TRBJ2-2; perhaps TRBD2 as D (5 bases). Specimen: peripheral blood, collected in the first trimester of pregnancy. CDR3 nucleotide sequence: TGTGCCAGTAGTATTACTAGTATCGGGGAGCTGTTTTTT. It codes for CASSITSIGELFF.